These T cell receptor beta chains were read from a single sample in a study of OX40 agonist ivuxolimab in advanced cancers. TCRdb's table, derived via immunoSEQ multiplex PCR, lists solely in-frame clones and lacks some. The sample includes tens of thousands of clones, 87% of them seen just once. This specimen was CD4+ or CD8+ T cells sorted from blood, taken in a trial of the OX40 agonist ivuxolimab. The source of these receptors is an adult with an advanced solid tumor such as melanoma, head and neck, liver or kidney cancer. Both conserved end residues are part of each CDR3. A D gene is named only where the DNA matches it firmly. Size tells how often a clone was seen (once, few, many) or the class of an expanded clone, and some rows leave it out.

DNA: TGTGCCAGCAGCCCCCTCCAGCGCGGGGAGCTGTTTTTT; CDR3: CASSPLQRGELFF; J: TRBJ2-2; size: -; V: TRBV7-8; D: -
DNA: TGTGCCAGCAGTTACTCGAGCTGGTTTGGCGAGCAGTACTTC; CDR3: CASSYSSWFGEQYF; J: TRBJ2-7; size: -; V: TRBV6-5; D: -
DNA: TGTGCTAGTGGTTCGGGACAGGGGCGGACCTACGAGCAGTACTTC; CDR3: CASGSGQGRTYEQYF; J: TRBJ2-7; size: -; V: TRBV12-5; D: TRBD1
DNA: TGTGCCAGCAGCCAAGGGGCAGCCACAAATCCTGGAAACACCATATATTTT; CDR3: CASSQGAATNPGNTIYF; J: TRBJ1-3; size: -; V: TRBV14; D: -
DNA: TGTGCCAGCAGCCCCACGCCCAATGGGGATGAAAAACTGTTTTTT; CDR3: CASSPTPNGDEKLFF; J: TRBJ1-4; size: -; V: TRBV9; D: -
DNA: TGTGCCAGCAGCTTTGGGACTAGGATCGATACGCAGTATTTT; CDR3: CASSFGTRIDTQYF; J: TRBJ2-3; size: few; V: TRBV5-4; D: TRBD2
DNA: TGTGCCAGGACCGGGACTAGCCAAAATACCGGGGAGCTGTTTTTT; CDR3: CARTGTSQNTGELFF; J: TRBJ2-2; size: -; V: TRBV2; D: TRBD2
DNA: TGTGCTAGTGGAAGTGCGGACTCTTCTTACGAGCAGTACTTC; CDR3: CASGSADSSYEQYF; J: TRBJ2-7; size: -; V: TRBV12-5; D: -
DNA: TGTGCCAGCCGACGACTAGCGGGAGGGCGGAATGAGCAGTTCTTC; CDR3: CASRRLAGGRNEQFF; J: TRBJ2-1; size: -; V: TRBV6-1; D: TRBD2
DNA: TGTGCCAGCAGCGTAGATCACTCTGGCACCTACGAGCAGTACTTC; CDR3: CASSVDHSGTYEQYF; J: TRBJ2-7; size: -; V: TRBV9; D: -
DNA: TGTGCCAGCAGTGAGAACTGGGGATCGGCTGGCTACACCTTC; CDR3: CASSENWGSAGYTF; J: TRBJ1-2; size: -; V: TRBV2; D: -
DNA: TGTGCCAGTACCCCGGACTGGAATCAGCCCCAGCATTTT; CDR3: CASTPDWNQPQHF; J: TRBJ1-5; size: -; V: TRBV19; D: -
DNA: TGTGCCAGCTCACCGATGTTGAACACTGAAGCTTTCTTT; CDR3: CASSPMLNTEAFF; J: TRBJ1-1; size: -; V: TRBV18; D: -
DNA: TGTGCCAGCAGTGAAGATGGCCCCATCGGCATTCAGTACTTC; CDR3: CASSEDGPIGIQYF; J: TRBJ2-4; size: -; V: TRBV6-1; D: -
DNA: TGTGCCAGCAGTGAAGTGGGGGGGACAGATACGCAGTATTTT; CDR3: CASSEVGGTDTQYF; J: TRBJ2-3; size: -; V: TRBV6-1; D: TRBD2
DNA: TGTGCCAGCAGTTACCAGGGAGGAGCGGCTGAAGCTTTCTTT; CDR3: CASSYQGGAAEAFF; J: TRBJ1-1; size: -; V: TRBV6-6; D: -
DNA: TGTGCCAGCAGCTTGACTAGCGCGAGCACAGATACGCAGTATTTT; CDR3: CASSLTSASTDTQYF; J: TRBJ2-3; size: -; V: TRBV7-3; D: TRBD2
DNA: TGCGCCAGCAGACCCGACAGGGGCTCCGGAAACACCATATATTTT; CDR3: CASRPDRGSGNTIYF; J: TRBJ1-3; size: -; V: TRBV5-1; D: TRBD1
DNA: TGTGCCAGCAGCCGGGACAGGTTATTGACGACCCAGTACTTC; CDR3: CASSRDRLLTTQYF; J: TRBJ2-5; size: -; V: TRBV7-9; D: TRBD1
DNA: TGTGCCAGCAGCCCGTACCGGAGAGGTACGCAGTATTTT; CDR3: CASSPYRRGTQYF; J: TRBJ2-3; size: -; V: TRBV7-2; D: -
DNA: TGTGCCAGCGGGACATCTGGAAACACCATATATTTT; CDR3: CASGTSGNTIYF; J: TRBJ1-3; size: -; V: TRBV2; D: -
DNA: TGTGCCATCAGTTTCACGGACAGGGGGCTGTACAATGAGCAGTTCTTC; CDR3: CAISFTDRGLYNEQFF; J: TRBJ2-1; size: -; V: TRBV10-3; D: TRBD1
DNA: TGTGCCAGCAGTTACTCGGCAGGGCCTAATGAAAAACTGTTTTTT; CDR3: CASSYSAGPNEKLFF; J: TRBJ1-4; size: -; V: TRBV6-5; D: -
DNA: TGTGCCAGCAGCTTATCAGGGCCCAATGAGCAGTTCTTC; CDR3: CASSLSGPNEQFF; J: TRBJ2-1; size: -; V: TRBV7-3; D: -
DNA: TGCAGTGCTAGTTTCGGGGTTGGCTACACCTTC; CDR3: CSASFGVGYTF; J: TRBJ1-2; size: -; V: TRBV20-1; D: -
DNA: TGTGCCAGCAGCCTCCAGGTTACCACTGAAGCTTTCTTT; CDR3: CASSLQVTTEAFF; J: TRBJ1-1; size: -; V: TRBV14; D: -
DNA: TGTGCCAGCAGTTACTCGAGGGGGAGGAATGAGCAGTTCTTC; CDR3: CASSYSRGRNEQFF; J: TRBJ2-1; size: -; V: TRBV6-5; D: -